The 11 T cell receptor beta chains presented below share a single source sample, sequenced in a study of beta chain features in type 1 diabetes. Expressed TCRB transcripts were sequenced because the isolated RNA had all been reverse transcribed beforehand. TCRdb keeps only in-frame clones here, not all; method: immunoSEQ multiplex PCR. This sample has hundreds of thousands of clones, with around 15% found just once. Study outcomes and limitations: Shorter TCRB CDR3s, moderately but significantly so, were found in Type 1 diabetes patients in all four CD4+ subsets.

These receptors' targets are unknown. The material sequenced was naive CD4+ T cells from blood. The origin of the receptors is a man in his late teens or twenties with type 1 diabetes.

The V gene is TRBV5-1, the J gene TRBJ2-1, with 7 bases that match TRBD2. J lost 7 bases, V lost 0 bases, and 10 bases had no gene match. The CDR3 runs to 16 residues. Germline CDR1 is SGHRS and CDR2 is YFSETQ. CDR3 DNA sequence: TGCGCCAGCAGCTTGGAGCTGGGAGGGCCAGGGAATGAGCAGTTCTTC. It encodes CASSLELGGPGNEQFF.

There are a few counts of this clone. This chain links TRBV7-3 with TRBJ2-2, with TRBD1 matching over 7 bases. Germline lookup yields CDR1 SGHTA and CDR2 FQGTGA. V lost 1 base and J lost 4; bases outside the gene matches: 6. The CDR3 has 16 amino acids. CDR3 region: CASSLIPDRLTGELFF. In nucleotides, the CDR3 is TGTGCCAGCAGCTTAATTCCGGACAGGCTCACCGGGGAGCTGTTTTTT.

This clone occurred a few times. The V and J genes are TRBV4-3 and TRBJ2-5, with 10 bases matching TRBD2. The germline V gene has CDR1 LGHNA and CDR2 YSLEER. With V trimmed by 0 bases and J by 11 bases, 9 bases remained unmatched. The CDR3 spans 15 residues. The CDR3 nucleotides read TGCGCCAGCAGCCAAGATTCGGCTAGCGGGGGTCGGCAGTACTTC. It is translated as CASSQDSASGGRQYF.

V is TRBV29-1 and J is TRBJ2-1; D possibly corresponds to TRBD1 (5 bases). V lost 3 bases and J lost 10, with 13 bases in between. The length of the CDR3 is 12 residues. Germline V gene sequence: CDR1 SQVTM, CDR2 ANQGSEA. The CDR3 DNA follows: TGCAGCGTTGAGAGTCCAGGGCACGAGCAGTTCTTC. As protein: CSVESPGHEQFF.

This chain joins TRBV4-3 and TRBJ1-1; perhaps TRBD1 as D (5 bases). The CDR3 contains 15 residues. The germline CDR1 and CDR2 sequences are LGHNA and YSLEER. Deletions cut 1 base from V and 7 bases from J, with 16 bases between. The CDR3 DNA reads TGCGCCAGCAGCCAAGCCATTTCTAGGGGTAGTGAAGCTTTCTTT. It is translated as CASSQAISRGSEAFF.

The V and J genes are TRBV19 and TRBJ2-7, with 7 bases fitting TRBD1. Germline loops: CDR1 LNHDA, CDR2 SQIVND (reference sequence). This CDR3 has 14 residues. J gave up 1 base and V 4 bases, and 4 bases lay outside the gene matches. CDR3 in amino acids: CASSTDRDSYEQYF. The CDR3 coding sequence is TGTGCCAGTAGTACAGACAGGGATTCCTACGAGCAGTACTTC.

V is TRBV19 and J is TRBJ2-7; D may be TRBD2 (5 bases). The CDR3 contains 14 residues. Deletions cut 4 bases from V and 4 bases from J, with 14 bases between. Per germline, CDR1 LNHDA and CDR2 SQIVND (reference sequence). The CDR3 protein is CASSTTTGSYEQYF. The DNA of the CDR3 is TGTGCCAGTAGTACGACGACGGGATCATACGAGCAGTACTTC.

This clone turned up a few times. The chain joins TRBV9 to TRBJ2-1; 8 bases are a match to TRBD1. The germline V gene has CDR1 SGDLS and CDR2 YYNGEE. The ends lost 4 bases at V and 5 bases at J; junction bases unmatched: 11. The CDR3 runs to 16 residues. The CDR3 loop is CASSIRTGRSNNEQFF. Here the CDR3 DNA reads TGTGCCAGCAGCATACGGACAGGGAGGAGTAACAATGAGCAGTTCTTC.

This clone was found a few times. Other DNA sequences of this sample code for an identical CDR3. V gene TRBV18 combines with J gene TRBJ2-3; D is unresolved. The V gene's germline CDR1 is KGHSH and CDR2 LQKENI. V lost 1 base and J 0 bases, leaving 8 bases between the germline ends. The CDR3 has 15 amino acids. CDR3 DNA sequence: TGTGCCAGCTCACCACGACGAGATAGCACAGATACGCAGTATTTT. This gives the protein CASSPRRDSTDTQYF. The whole variable domain, filled in from reference TRBV18 and TRBJ2-3, reads NAGVMQNPRHLVRRRGQEARLRCSPMKGHSHVYWYRQLPEEGLKFMVYLQKENIIDESGMPKERFSAEFPKEGPSILRIQQVVRGDSAAYFCASSPRRDSTDTQYFGPGTRLTVL.

This clone was found a few times. The chain's CDR3 is CASSLVSGKGGELFF. CDR3 in DNA: TGTGCCAGCAGCTTGGTATCAGGGAAAGGAGGGGAGCTGTTTTTT. The V call is TRBV5-6, the J call TRBJ2-2, with D perhaps TRBD1 (5 bases). V dropped 0 bases and J dropped 8 bases, with 14 bases sitting between them. This CDR3 is built from 15 residues. The germline V gene encodes CDR1 SGHDT and CDR2 YYEEEE.

This clone was seen more than once but under ten times. The J gene is TRBJ1-2, the V gene TRBV30, with TRBD1 identical over 8 bases. In germline, CDR1 is GTSNPN, CDR2 SVGIG (reference sequence). J was trimmed by 4 bases and V by 5 bases; bases with no gene match: 15. This CDR3 region has 16 residues. The CDR3 sequence: CAWVVAGGAGLYGYTF. The CDR3 coding sequence is TGTGCCTGGGTGGTGGCAGGGGGCGCGGGGCTCTATGGCTACACCTTC.